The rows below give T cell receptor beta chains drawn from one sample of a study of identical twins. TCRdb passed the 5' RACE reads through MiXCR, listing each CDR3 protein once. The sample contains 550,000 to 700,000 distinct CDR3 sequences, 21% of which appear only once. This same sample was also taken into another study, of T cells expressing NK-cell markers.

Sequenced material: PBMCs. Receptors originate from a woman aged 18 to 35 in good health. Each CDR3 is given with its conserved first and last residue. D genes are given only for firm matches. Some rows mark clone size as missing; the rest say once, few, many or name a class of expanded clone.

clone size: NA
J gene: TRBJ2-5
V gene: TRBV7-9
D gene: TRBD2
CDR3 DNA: TGTGCCAGCCCCCGAGCGGGGGCTGTGGAGACCCAGTACTTC
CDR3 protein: CASPRAGAVETQYF

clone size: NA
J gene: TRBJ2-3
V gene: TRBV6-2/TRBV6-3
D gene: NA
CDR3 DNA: TGTGCCAGCAGACGACAGGGCTTAGCGGGTCCAGTGGGCACAGATACGCAGTATTTT
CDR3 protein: CASRRQGLAGPVGTDTQYF

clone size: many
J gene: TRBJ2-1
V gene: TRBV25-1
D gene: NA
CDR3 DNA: TGTGCCAGCAGTGAAGGGCCAGGAATGGTCTTC
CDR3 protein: CASSEGPGMVF

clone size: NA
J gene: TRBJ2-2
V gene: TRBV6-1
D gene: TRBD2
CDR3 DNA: TGTGCCAGCAGCGGAGCCCGGGAGGGGACCACCGGGGAGCTGTTTTTT
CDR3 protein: CASSGAREGTTGELFF

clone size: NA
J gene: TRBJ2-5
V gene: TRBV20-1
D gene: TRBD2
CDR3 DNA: TGCAGTGCCCCCGGCGGGAGGGCCGAAGAGACCCAGTACTTC
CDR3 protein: CSAPGGRAEETQYF

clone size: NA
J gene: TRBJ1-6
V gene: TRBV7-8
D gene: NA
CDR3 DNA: TGTGCCAGCAGCCCCCCGCGGGTAGGCAATTCACCCCTCCACTTT
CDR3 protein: CASSPPRVGNSPLHF

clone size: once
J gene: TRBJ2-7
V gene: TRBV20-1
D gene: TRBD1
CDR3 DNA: TGCAGTGCTAGGCCCCCGACAGGGGGTGGCTACGAGCAGTACTTC
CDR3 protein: CSARPPTGGGYEQYF

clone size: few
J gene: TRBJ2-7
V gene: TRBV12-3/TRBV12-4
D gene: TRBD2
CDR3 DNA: TGTGCCAGCAGTTTATTGGTACTAGCGGGAGGGTTTGTCGAGCAGTACTTC
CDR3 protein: CASSLLVLAGGFVEQYF

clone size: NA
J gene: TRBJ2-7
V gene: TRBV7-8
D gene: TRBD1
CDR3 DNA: TGTGCCAGCAGCCGCTGGGGACAGGGCGCCTACGAGCAGTACTTC
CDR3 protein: CASSRWGQGAYEQYF

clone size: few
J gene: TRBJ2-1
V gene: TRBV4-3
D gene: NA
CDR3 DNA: TGCGCCAGCAGCCAGGAGGTGTTTCAGCGCGGCAATGAGCAGTTCTTC
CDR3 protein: CASSQEVFQRGNEQFF

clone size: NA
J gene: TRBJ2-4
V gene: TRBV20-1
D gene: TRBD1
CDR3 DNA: TGCAGTGCTGGACAGGGGGCGGCCAAAAACATTCAGTACTTC
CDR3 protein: CSAGQGAAKNIQYF

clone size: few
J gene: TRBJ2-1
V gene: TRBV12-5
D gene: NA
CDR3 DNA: TGTGCTAGTGGTTCCCAGTTCTTC
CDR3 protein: CASGSQFF

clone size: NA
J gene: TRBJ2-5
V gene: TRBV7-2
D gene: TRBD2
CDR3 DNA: TGTGCCAGCAGCAGTAGCGGGAGTAGCGAGACCCAGTACTTC
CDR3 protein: CASSSSGSSETQYF

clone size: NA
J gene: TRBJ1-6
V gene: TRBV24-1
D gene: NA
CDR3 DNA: TGTGCCACCAGTGATTTGCGTTCACCCCTCCACTTT
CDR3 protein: CATSDLRSPLHF

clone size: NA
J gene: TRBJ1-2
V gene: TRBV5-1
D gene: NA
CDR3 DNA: TGCGCCAGCAGCTTAGGTAGACAGTTATTAAGTAACTATGGCTACACCTTC
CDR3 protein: CASSLGRQLLSNYGYTF

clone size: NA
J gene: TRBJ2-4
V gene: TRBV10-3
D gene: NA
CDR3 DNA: TGTGCCATCAGTGCGGCAGGGGAGGACATTCAGTACTTC
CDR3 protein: CAISAAGEDIQYF

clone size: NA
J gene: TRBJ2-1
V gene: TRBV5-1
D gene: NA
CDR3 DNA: TGCGCCAGCAGCTTGGACAGCCTTAATGAGCAGTTCTTC
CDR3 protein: CASSLDSLNEQFF

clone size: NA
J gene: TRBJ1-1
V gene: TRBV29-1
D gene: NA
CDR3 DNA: TGCAGCGTCTCCCCGACAGGCGTAAGCAACGTGAACACTGAAGCTTTCTTT
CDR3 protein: CSVSPTGVSNVNTEAFF

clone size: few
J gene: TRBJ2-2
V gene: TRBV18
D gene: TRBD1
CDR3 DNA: TGTGCCAGCAACAAGCAGGGGGTCGCGAACACCGGGGAGCTGTTTTTT
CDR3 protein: CASNKQGVANTGELFF

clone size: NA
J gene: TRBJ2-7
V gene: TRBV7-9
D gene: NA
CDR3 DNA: TGTGCCAGCAGCTTAGGTCAAGGGGCCGAGCAGTACTTC
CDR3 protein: CASSLGQGAEQYF

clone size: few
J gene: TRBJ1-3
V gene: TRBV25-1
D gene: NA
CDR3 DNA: TGTGCCAGCAGTGGCAGCTACTCTGGAAACACCATATATTTT
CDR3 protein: CASSGSYSGNTIYF

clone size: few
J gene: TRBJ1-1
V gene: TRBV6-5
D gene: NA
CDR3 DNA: TGTGCCAGCAGTTACTCGACGTCTGGAACTGAAGCTTTCTTT
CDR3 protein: CASSYSTSGTEAFF

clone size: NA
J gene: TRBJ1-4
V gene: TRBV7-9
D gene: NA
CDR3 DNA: TGTGCCAGCAGCAGCCAGCTTTTCGGGTTGGAAAAACTGTTTTTT
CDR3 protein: CASSSQLFGLEKLFF

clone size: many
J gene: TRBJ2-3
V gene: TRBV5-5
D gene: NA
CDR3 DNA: TGTGCCAGCAGCTTGTTTGTTACAGATACGCAGTATTTT
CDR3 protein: CASSLFVTDTQYF

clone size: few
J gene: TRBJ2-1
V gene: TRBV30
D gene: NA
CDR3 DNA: TGTGCCTGGAGTGGGGGGATTAGCGGATACAATGAGCAGTTCTTC
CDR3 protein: CAWSGGISGYNEQFF

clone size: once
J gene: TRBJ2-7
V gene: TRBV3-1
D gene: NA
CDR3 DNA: TGTGCCAGCAGCCAGTTACAGGCCCAGCGCGAGCAGTACTTC
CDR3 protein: CASSQLQAQREQYF

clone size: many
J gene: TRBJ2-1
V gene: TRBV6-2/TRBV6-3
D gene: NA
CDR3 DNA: TGTGCCAGCAGTTATACTACGGGAGAGCAGTTCTTC
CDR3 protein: CASSYTTGEQFF

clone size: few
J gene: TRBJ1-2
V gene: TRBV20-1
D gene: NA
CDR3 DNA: TGCAGTGCTAGAGATCAAGAAAGGGCCGGCTACACCTTC
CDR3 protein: CSARDQERAGYTF

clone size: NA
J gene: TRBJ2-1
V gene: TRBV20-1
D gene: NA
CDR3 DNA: TGCAGTGCCTTAGTGGGGCAGGGTTTAGGAAATGAGCAGTTCTTC
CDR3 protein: CSALVGQGLGNEQFF

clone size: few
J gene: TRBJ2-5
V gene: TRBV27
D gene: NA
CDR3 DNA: TGTGCCAGCAGTTTAACCGGCTACGGTGAGACCCAGTACTTC
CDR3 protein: CASSLTGYGETQYF

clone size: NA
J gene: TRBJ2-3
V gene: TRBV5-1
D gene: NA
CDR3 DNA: TGCGCCAGCACCCTGACTGTCCTTAGCACAGATACGCAGTATTTT
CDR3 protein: CASTLTVLSTDTQYF

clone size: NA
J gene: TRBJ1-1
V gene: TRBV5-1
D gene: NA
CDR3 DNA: TGCGCCAGCAGCTTGGTCCCCGGGGGGGACACTGAAGCTTTCTTT
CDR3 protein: CASSLVPGGDTEAFF

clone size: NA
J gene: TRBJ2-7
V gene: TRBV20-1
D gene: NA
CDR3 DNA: TGCAGTGCTAGCCAGGGCGGCTACGAGCAGTACTTC
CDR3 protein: CSASQGGYEQYF

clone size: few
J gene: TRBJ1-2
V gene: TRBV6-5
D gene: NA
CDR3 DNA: TGTGCCAGCAGTTACTCGACTCGGATCGACTATGGCTACACCTTC
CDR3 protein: CASSYSTRIDYGYTF

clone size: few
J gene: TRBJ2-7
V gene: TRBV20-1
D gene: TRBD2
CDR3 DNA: TGCAGTGCTGGACAGGGAGGGACTAGCGGGAGGATCAGCTCCTACGAGCAGTACTTC
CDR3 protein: CSAGQGGTSGRISSYEQYF

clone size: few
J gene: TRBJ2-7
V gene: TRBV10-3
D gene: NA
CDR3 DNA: TGTGCCATCAGTGAGTCAGGGGCCTACGAGCAGTACTTC
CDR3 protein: CAISESGAYEQYF

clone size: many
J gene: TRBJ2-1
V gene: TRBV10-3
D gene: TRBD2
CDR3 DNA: TGTGCCATCAGAGGGCTAGCGGGGGTGAGAGATGAGCAGTTCTTC
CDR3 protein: CAIRGLAGVRDEQFF

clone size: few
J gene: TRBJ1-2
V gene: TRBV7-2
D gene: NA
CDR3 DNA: TGTGCCAGCAGCCCTAACCTCCCCGGGGTTAGCTATGGCTACACCTTC
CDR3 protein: CASSPNLPGVSYGYTF

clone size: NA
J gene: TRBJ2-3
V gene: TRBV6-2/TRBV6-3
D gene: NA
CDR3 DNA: TGTGCCAGCAGATACTACAGGGGCACAGATACGCAGTATTTT
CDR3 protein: CASRYYRGTDTQYF

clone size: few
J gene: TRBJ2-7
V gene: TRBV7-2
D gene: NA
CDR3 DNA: TGTGCCAGCAGCTTAGGCCTAGCGCCATTCATCTACGAGCAGTACTTC
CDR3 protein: CASSLGLAPFIYEQYF

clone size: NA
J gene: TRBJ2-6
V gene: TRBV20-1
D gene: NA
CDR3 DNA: TGCAGTGCTAAACAGGATTATGGGGCCAACGTCCTGACTTTC
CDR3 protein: CSAKQDYGANVLTF

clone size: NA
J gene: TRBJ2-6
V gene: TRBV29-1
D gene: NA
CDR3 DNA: TGCAGCGTATTACAGGGATCCGGGGCCAACGTCCTGACTTTC
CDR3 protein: CSVLQGSGANVLTF

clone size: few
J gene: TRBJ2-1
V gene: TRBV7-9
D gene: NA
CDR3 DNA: TGTGCCATGGGCTCCTACAATGAGCAGTTCTTC
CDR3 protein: CAMGSYNEQFF

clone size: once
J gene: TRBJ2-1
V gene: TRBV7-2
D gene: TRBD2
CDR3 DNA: TGTGCCAGCAGCTTCCTCGAGCGGGGGGGCGGCAATGAGCAGTTCTTC
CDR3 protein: CASSFLERGGGNEQFF

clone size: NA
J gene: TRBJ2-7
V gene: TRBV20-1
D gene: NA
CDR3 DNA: TGCAGTGCTTTGAGGCAGCCGGGTGAGCAGTACTTC
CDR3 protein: CSALRQPGEQYF

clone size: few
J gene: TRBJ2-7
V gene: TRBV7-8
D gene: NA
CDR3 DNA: TGTGCCAGCAGCTTAGCTGCCACGCGGGCCATCCACGAGCAGTACTTC
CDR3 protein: CASSLAATRAIHEQYF

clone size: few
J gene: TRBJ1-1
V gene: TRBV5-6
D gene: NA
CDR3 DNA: TGTGCCAGCAGCTTGGGGGGAAAGACTGAAGCTTTCTTT
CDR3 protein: CASSLGGKTEAFF

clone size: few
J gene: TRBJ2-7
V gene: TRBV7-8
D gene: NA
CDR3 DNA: TGTGCCAGCAGCTTAGCTAGCAGGGGCGACGAGCAGTACTTC
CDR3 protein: CASSLASRGDEQYF

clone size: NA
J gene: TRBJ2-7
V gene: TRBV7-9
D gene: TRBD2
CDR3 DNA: TGTGCCAGCAGCCCTAGCGGGAGAAGCCCCTACGAGCAGTACTTC
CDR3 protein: CASSPSGRSPYEQYF

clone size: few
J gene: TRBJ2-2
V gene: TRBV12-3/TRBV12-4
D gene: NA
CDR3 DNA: TGTGCCAGCAGCAACCCCCAGGGAACCGGGGAGCTGTTTTTT
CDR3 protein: CASSNPQGTGELFF

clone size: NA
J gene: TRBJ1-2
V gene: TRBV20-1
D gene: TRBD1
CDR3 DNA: TGCAGTGCTATCCGGACAGGGAGAGGTGGCTACACCTTC
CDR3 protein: CSAIRTGRGGYTF

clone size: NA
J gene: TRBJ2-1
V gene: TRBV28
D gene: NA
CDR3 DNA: TGTGCCACCGGAGTCTACAATGAGCAGTTCTTC
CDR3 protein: CATGVYNEQFF

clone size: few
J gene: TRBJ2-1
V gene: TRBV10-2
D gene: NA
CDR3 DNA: TGCGCCGCTATGTCGGTCCATGAGCAGTTCTTC
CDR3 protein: CAAMSVHEQFF

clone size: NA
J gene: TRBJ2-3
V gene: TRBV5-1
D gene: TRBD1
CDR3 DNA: TGCGCCAGCAGCTGGACAGGACTTGCAGATACGCAGTATTTT
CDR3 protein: CASSWTGLADTQYF

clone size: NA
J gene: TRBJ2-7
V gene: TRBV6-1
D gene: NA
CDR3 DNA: TGTGCCAGCAAACAATTCCAGGGAAGCTCCTACGAGCAGTACTTC
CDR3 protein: CASKQFQGSSYEQYF

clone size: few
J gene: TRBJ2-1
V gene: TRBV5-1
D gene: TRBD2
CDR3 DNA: TGCGCCAGCACCCAGAGGTCTAGCGGGAACAATGAGCAGTTCTTC
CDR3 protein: CASTQRSSGNNEQFF